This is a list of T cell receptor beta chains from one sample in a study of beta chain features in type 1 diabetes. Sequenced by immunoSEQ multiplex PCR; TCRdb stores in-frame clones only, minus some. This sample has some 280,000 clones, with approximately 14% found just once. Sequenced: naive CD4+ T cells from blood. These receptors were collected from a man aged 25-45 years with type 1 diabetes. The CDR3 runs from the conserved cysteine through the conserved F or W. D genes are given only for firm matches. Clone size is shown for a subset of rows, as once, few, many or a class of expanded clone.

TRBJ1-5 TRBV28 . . TGTGCCAGCAGTTTTGCGGATCAGCCCCAGCATTTT CASSFADQPQHF
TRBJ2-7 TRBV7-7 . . TGTGCCAGCAGCCCGACAGTGTCCTACGAGCAGTACTTC CASSPTVSYEQYF
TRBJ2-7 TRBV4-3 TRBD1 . TGCGCCAGCAGCCAAGGGGGGACAGGGTCTTACGAGCAGTACTTC CASSQGGTGSYEQYF
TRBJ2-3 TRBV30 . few TGTGCCTGGAGCGGGAGAGGGGGCTCAGATACGCAGTATTTT CAWSGRGGSDTQYF
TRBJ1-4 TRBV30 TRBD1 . TGTGCCTGGAGTCTAGGGGGGACAGATGAAAAACTGTTTTTT CAWSLGGTDEKLFF
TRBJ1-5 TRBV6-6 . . TGTGCCAGCACCCACCGGGGTGACAGCAATCAGCCCCAGCATTTT CASTHRGDSNQPQHF
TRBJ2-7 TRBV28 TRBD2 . TGTGCCAGCAGTCTCCCTAGCGGTTCCTACGAGCAGTACTTC CASSLPSGSYEQYF
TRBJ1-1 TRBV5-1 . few TGCGCCAGCAGCGCCCTGGGAGATTATGAAGCTTTCTTT CASSALGDYEAFF
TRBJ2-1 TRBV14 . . TGTGCCAGCAGCCAACTACCGAACAATGAGCAGTTCTTC CASSQLPNNEQFF
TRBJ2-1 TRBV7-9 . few TGTGCCAGCAGCTTAGACGGGGGAGTTTACAATGAGCAGTTCTTC CASSLDGGVYNEQFF
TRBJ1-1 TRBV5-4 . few TGTGCCAGCAGCACTGGAGGGCCGGCCATGAACACTGAAGCTTTCTTT CASSTGGPAMNTEAFF
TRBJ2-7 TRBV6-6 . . TGTGCCAGCAGTCTTCGGGAACCCTACGAGCAGTACTTC CASSLREPYEQYF
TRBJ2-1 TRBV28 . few TGTGCCAGCCTAGATTCCTACAATGAGCAGTTCTTC CASLDSYNEQFF
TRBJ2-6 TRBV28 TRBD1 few TGTGCCAGCAGTCACAGGGGGGAATACGGGGCCAACGTCCTGACTTTC CASSHRGEYGANVLTF
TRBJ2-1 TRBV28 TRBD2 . TGTGCCAGCAGTTTATATTGGGGACTAGCGGGAGGATATGAGCAGTTCTTC CASSLYWGLAGGYEQFF
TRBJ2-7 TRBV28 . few TGTGCCAGCAGTTGGGCCACTTTACCCTACGAGCAGTACTTC CASSWATLPYEQYF